The source of this TCR beta chain is a study of blood T cell repertoires in COVID-19. Whole-study context: Both acute and convalescent COVID-19 samples were obtained from the United States, Italy and Spain. The analysed material was cDNA or gDNA that came from T cells, B-cell-depleted T cells, or PBMCs.

CDR3 length: 17 residues. Germline assignment: CDR1 LGHNA and CDR2 YNFKEQ. V trimming: 1 base; J trimming: 1 base; junction bases outside the gene matches: 3. Per the authors' pipeline: Estimation of nucleated cell counts was performed using reference gene primer amplification. Measured with immunoSEQ multiplex PCR; TCRdb has only the in-frame clones, and not every one. V, J and clone size were drawn from that table, and D and trimming were deduced from the DNA. The table shows 210,000 or so clones, with approximately 84% occurring only once. The sequenced sample was peripheral blood. This sequence was found in a woman aged 65 to 85 with active or convalescent COVID-19. V and J are TRBV4-2 and TRBJ2-4; 11 nucleotides align to TRBD1. The CDR3 protein is CASSQGGQGGAKNIQYF. The CDR3, as DNA: TGTGCCAGCAGCCAAGGGGGACAGGGGGGTGCCAAAAACATTCAGTACTTC.